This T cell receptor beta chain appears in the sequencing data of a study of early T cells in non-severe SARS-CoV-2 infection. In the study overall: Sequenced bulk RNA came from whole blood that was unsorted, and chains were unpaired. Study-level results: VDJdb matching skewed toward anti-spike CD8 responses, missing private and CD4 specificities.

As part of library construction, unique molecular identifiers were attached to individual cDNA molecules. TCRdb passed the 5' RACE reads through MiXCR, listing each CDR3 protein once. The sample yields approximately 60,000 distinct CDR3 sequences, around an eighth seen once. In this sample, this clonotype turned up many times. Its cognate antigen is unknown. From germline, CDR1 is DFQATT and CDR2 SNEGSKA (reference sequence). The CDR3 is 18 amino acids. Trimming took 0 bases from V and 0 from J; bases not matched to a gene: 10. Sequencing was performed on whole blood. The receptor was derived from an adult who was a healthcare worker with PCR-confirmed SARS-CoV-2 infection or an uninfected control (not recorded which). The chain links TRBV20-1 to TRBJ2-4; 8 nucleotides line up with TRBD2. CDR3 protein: CSARDSSGGLLAKNIQYF. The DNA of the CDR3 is TGCAGTGCTAGAGATTCAAGCGGGGGACTTCTAGCCAAAAACATTCAGTACTTC.